The T cell receptor (beta chain) under discussion was sequenced for a study of blood T cells in healthy people across ages. This clonotype was seen only a few times. Then a second PCR, running roughly 7 to 12 cycles, was carried out with a sample-barcoded 5' primer and a J-beta primer mix. TCRdb reprocessed the 5' RACE reads via MiXCR and lists one record per CDR3 protein. The sample lists some 880,000 distinct CDR3 sequences, roughly 40% occurring once. Germline V gene lookup returns CDR1 DFQATT and CDR2 SNEGSKA (reference sequence). Trimming cost V 5 bases and J 0 bases, with 10 bases left between them. The CDR3 sequence is 14 residues long.

The source is a man between 18 and 35 years old in good health. The V gene is TRBV20-1, the J gene TRBJ1-4; the D is unclear. Source material: blood. The DNA for the CDR3 is TGCAGTGCTCTGTCGGATTCAACTAATGAAAAACTGTTTTTT. Its translation is CSALSDSTNEKLFF.